This passage covers 10 T cell receptor beta chains from one sample sequenced in a study of early T cells in non-severe SARS-CoV-2 infection. TCRdb re-called the 5' RACE reads with MiXCR, one entry per CDR3 protein. The data hold tens of thousands of distinct CDR3 sequences, with over 9.5% observed a single time. Sequencing used whole blood. These receptors were taken from an adult who was a healthcare worker with PCR-confirmed SARS-CoV-2 infection or an uninfected control (not recorded which).

This clonotype was seen more than once but under ten times. V gene TRBV29-1 combines with J gene TRBJ1-4; D might be TRBD1 (5 bases). The V end was cut by 8 bases, the J end by 4 bases, with 14 bases between. The CDR3 contains 13 residues. The V gene's germline CDR1 is SQVTM and CDR2 ANQGSEA. In nucleotides, the CDR3 is TGCAGCTCCAGACAGTCGATTAATGAAAAACTGTTTTTT. As protein: CSSRQSINEKLFF.

CDR3 sequence reads: CASIETSGAIEQFF. CDR3 DNA: TGTGCCAGCATTGAAACTAGCGGCGCGATCGAGCAGTTCTTC. This rearrangement joins TRBV11-2 to TRBJ2-1; the match to TRBD2 covers 8 bases. The CDR3 runs to 14 residues. Trimming took 7 bases from V and 10 from J; bases not matched to a gene: 12. Germline-derived CDR1 and CDR2 are SGHAT and FQNNGV.

This clonotype has a handful of counts. The chain combines TRBV11-1 with TRBJ2-1; D possibly corresponds to TRBD2 (6 bases). V lost 5 bases and J 4 bases, leaving 18 bases between the germline ends. Germline assignment: CDR1 SGHAT and CDR2 FQDESV (reference sequence). The CDR3 has 16 residues. DNA of the CDR3: TGTGCCAGCAGCCCACCAGAGCGGGCCAGTTACAATGAGCAGTTCTTC. Translated: CASSPPERASYNEQFF.

The chain couples TRBV24-1 to TRBJ2-1, with 10 bases aligning to TRBD1. The trim removed 4 bases at V and 8 bases at J, leaving 10 bases unmatched. Germline CDR1 reads KGHDR; CDR2 reads SFDVKD. The CDR3 length is 16 residues. The CDR3 nucleotides are TGTGCCACCAGTGACCGGCCGGGACAGGGGTCTTATGAGCAGTTCTTC. Translated: CATSDRPGQGSYEQFF.

CDR3 in amino acids: CATSRDRGRWDEQFF. The CDR3 nucleotides read TGTGCCACCAGCAGAGACAGGGGGCGCTGGGATGAGCAGTTCTTC. The rearrangement links TRBV15 to TRBJ2-1, with 8 bases that match TRBD1. This CDR3 has 15 amino acids. Germline CDR1 LNHNV, CDR2 YYDKDF (reference sequence). The V gene end was trimmed by 0 bases and the J gene end by 8 bases; junction bases not matched to a gene: 6.

The V and J genes are TRBV9 and TRBJ2-7; 7 bases align to TRBD2. CDR1 SGDLS and CDR2 YYNGEE come from the germline V gene. V lost 3 bases and J lost 3; bases outside the gene matches: 0. The CDR3 sequence is 12 residues long. The CDR3 loop is CASSASGYEQYF. The CDR3 nucleotides read TGTGCCAGCAGCGCTAGCGGCTACGAGCAGTACTTC.

This clonotype was detected many times. This chain links TRBV27 with TRBJ1-3; D is possibly TRBD1 (5 bases). V was cut by 3 bases and J by 1 base, with 7 bases left in between. The CDR3 totals 14 residues. In germline, CDR1 is MNHEY, CDR2 SMNVEV (reference sequence). The CDR3, as DNA: TGTGCCAGCAGTTTCCAGGGATCTGGAAACACCATATATTTT. Translating it yields CASSFQGSGNTIYF.

This rearrangement joins TRBV7-2 to TRBJ2-7; D unresolved. Trimming removed 0 bases from V and 1 base from J, with 7 bases in between. Looked up from germline, CDR1 is SGHTA and CDR2 is FQGNSA. CDR3 size: 14 residues. The DNA for the CDR3 is TGTGCCAGCAGCTTAGCGAACTGGTCCTACGAGCAGTACTTC. This gives the protein CASSLANWSYEQYF.

Many counts were recorded for this clonotype. The rearrangement joins TRBV7-3 to TRBJ1-3; 7 bases are shared with TRBD1. Trimming removed 5 bases from V and 2 bases from J; junction bases left unmatched: 3. The CDR3 contains 14 residues. Germline V gene lookup returns CDR1 SGHTA and CDR2 FQGTGA. CDR3 in DNA: TGTGCCAGCAGCGTGGACAGGCCTGGAAACACCATATATTTT. Its protein is CASSVDRPGNTIYF.

Many counts were recorded for this clonotype. The genes are TRBV9 and TRBJ2-5; 13 positions agree with TRBD2. This CDR3 comprises 18 residues. The germline V gene encodes CDR1 SGDLS and CDR2 YYNGEE. V was clipped by 3 bases and J by 2 bases; unmatched bases: 10. The CDR3 reads CASSAATSGRPHQETQYF. Here the CDR3 DNA reads TGTGCCAGCAGCGCCGCGACTAGCGGGAGGCCCCATCAAGAGACCCAGTACTTC.